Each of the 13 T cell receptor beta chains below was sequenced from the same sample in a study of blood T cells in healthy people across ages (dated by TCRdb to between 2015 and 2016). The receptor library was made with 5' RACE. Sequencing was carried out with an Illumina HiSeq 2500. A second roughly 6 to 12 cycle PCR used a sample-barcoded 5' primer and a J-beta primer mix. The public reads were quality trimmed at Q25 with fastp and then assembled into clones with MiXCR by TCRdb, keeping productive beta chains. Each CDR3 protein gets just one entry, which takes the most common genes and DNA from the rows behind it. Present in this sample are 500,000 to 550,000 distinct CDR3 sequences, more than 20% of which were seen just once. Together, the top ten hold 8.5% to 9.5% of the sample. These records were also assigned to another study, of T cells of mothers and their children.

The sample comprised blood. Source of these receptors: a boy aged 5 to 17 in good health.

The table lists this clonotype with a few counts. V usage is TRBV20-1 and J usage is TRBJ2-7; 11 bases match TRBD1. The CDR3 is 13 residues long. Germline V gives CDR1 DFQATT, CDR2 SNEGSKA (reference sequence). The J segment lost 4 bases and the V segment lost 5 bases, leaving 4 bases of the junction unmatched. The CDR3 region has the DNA TGCAGTGCTGAGGACAGGGGGCGTTACGAGCAGTACTTC. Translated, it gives CSAEDRGRYEQYF.

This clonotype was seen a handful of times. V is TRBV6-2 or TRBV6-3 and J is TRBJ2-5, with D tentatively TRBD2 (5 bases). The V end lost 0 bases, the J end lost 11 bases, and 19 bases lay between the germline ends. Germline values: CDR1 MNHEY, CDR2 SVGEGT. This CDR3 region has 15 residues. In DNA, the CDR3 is TGTGCCAGCAGTTACTCCGGGTCCCCCTTTTGGGAGCAGTACTTC. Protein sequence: CASSYSGSPFWEQYF.

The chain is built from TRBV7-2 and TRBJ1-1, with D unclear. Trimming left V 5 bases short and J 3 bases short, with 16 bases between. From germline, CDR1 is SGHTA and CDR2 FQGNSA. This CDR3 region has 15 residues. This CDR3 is CASSALIHGYTEAFF. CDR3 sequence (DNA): TGTGCCAGCAGCGCTCTTATTCACGGGTACACTGAAGCTTTCTTT.

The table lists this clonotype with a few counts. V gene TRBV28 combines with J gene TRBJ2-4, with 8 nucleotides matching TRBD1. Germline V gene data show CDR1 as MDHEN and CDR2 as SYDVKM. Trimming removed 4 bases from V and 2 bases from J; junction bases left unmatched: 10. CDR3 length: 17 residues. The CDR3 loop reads CASSSAPGGAPKNIQYF. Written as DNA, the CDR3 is TGTGCCAGCAGTTCGGCTCCAGGGGGCGCCCCCAAAAACATTCAGTACTTC.

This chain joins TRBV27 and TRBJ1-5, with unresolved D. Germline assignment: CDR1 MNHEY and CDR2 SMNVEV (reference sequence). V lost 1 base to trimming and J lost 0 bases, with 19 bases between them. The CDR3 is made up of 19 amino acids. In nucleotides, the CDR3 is TGTGCCAGCAGTTTATTCGGACGGGGATTACCCTATAGCAATCAGCCCCAGCATTTT. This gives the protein CASSLFGRGLPYSNQPQHF.

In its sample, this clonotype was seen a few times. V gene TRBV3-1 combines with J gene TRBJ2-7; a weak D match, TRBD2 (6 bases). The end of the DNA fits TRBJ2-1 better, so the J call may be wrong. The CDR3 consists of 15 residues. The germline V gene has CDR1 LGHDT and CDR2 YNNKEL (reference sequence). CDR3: CASSQETTRIGEQFF. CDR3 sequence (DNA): TGTGCCAGCAGCCAAGAGACGACTAGAATCGGTGAGCAGTTCTTC.

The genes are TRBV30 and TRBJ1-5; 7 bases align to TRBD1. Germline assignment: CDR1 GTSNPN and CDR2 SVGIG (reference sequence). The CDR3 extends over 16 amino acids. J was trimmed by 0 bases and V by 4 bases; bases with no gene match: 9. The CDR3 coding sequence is TGTGCCTGGACCTCAGGCAGGGGGATTAGCAATCAGCCCCAGCATTTT. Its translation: CAWTSGRGISNQPQHF.

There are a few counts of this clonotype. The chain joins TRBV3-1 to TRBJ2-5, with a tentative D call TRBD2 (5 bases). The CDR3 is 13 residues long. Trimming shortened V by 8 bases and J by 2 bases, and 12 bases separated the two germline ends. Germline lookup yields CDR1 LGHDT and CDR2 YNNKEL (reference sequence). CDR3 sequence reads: CASRGRLQETQYF. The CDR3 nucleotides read TGTGCCAGCCGGGGAAGACTTCAAGAGACCCAGTACTTC.

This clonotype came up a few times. CDR3 bases: TGTGCCACCAGTGACACCGACAGGGATCGTGGCTACACCTTC. Its translation is CATSDTDRDRGYTF. This sequence joins TRBV24-1 and TRBJ1-2; 7 nucleotides agree with TRBD1. The germline V gene has CDR1 KGHDR and CDR2 SFDVKD. The CDR3 is 14 residues long. V gave up 4 bases and J gave up 7 bases; unmatched junction bases: 8.

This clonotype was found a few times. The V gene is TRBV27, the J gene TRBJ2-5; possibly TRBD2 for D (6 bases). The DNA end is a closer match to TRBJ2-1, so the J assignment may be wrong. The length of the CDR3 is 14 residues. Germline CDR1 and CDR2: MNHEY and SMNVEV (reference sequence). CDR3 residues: CASSFTSSKNEQFF. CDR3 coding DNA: TGTGCCAGCAGTTTCACTAGCTCTAAGAATGAGCAGTTCTTC.

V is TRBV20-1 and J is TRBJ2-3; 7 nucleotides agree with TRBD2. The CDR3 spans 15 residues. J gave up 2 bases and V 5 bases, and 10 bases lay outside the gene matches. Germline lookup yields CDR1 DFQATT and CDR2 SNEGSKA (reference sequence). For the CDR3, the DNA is TGCAGTGCTCCACGACGGCGGGGGATCACAGATACGCAGTATTTT. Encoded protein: CSAPRRRGITDTQYF.

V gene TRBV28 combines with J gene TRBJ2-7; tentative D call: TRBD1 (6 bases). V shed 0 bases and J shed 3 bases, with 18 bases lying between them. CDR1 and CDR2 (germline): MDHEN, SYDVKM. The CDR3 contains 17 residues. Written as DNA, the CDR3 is TGTGCCAGCAGTTTATGGGGGAAACAGGGTTTAGTCTACGAGCAGTACTTC. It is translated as CASSLWGKQGLVYEQYF. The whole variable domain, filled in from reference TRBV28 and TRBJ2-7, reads DVKVTQSSRYLVKRTGEKVFLECVQDMDHENMFWYRQDPGLGLRLIYFSYDVKMKEKGDIPEGYSVSREKKERFSLILESASTNQTSMYLCASSLWGKQGLVYEQYFGPGTRLTVT.

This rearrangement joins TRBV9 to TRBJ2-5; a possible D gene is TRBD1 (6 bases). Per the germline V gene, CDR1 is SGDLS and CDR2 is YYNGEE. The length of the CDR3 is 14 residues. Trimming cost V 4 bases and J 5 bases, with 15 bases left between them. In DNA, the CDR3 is TGTGCCAGCAGCCCCGCCAGGGGACGGGAGACCCAGTACTTC. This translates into CASSPARGRETQYF.